This TCR beta chain comes out of a study of metastatic and nonmetastatic thyroid tumors. The study, taken as a whole, reports: For both blood and tumor, malignant thyroid tumors reportedly showed significantly higher TCR beta diversity than benign nodules did.

Thyroid surgery had not been preceded by any treatment in any patient. TCRdb reprocessed the PCR reads using MiXCR. The sample holds tens of thousands of clones; 22% are singletons and the top ten take about 7.9%. About this clone: The target antigen is unknown.

Sequencing was done on a sample of blood. This TCR derives from a female donor with papillary thyroid cancer or a benign thyroid nodule (not recorded which). Some clones in this sample may be carry-over from other donors' samples.

CDR3 DNA sequence: TGCGCCAGCAGCCCGGTTCAGGGAAGAGACTACGAGCAGTACTTC. Translated: CASSPVQGRDYEQYF. The chain employs TRBV5-1 and TRBJ2-7, with a weak D call TRBD1 (5 bases). Germline V gene lookup returns CDR1 SGHRS and CDR2 YFSETQ. The CDR3 is 15 amino acids. V was cut by 4 bases and J by 3 bases, with 17 bases left in between.